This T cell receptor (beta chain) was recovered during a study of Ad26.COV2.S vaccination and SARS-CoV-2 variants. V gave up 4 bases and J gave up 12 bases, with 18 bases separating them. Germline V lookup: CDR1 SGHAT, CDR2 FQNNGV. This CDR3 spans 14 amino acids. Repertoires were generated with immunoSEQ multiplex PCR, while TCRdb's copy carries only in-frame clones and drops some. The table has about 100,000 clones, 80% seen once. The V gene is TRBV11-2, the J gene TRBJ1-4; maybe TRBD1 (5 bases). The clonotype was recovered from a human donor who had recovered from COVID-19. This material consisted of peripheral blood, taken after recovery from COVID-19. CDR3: CASSWGPNLAELFF. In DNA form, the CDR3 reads TGTGCCAGCAGCTGGGGACCTAACCTTGCGGAACTGTTTTTT.